This T cell receptor (beta chain) was profiled in a study of T-cell reconstitution after alpha-beta-depleted transplantation in children. At least ten counts were recorded for this clonotype. The antigen remains undetermined. A read error may produce the germline difference seen at one junction end. General study results and limits: T-cell numbers and diversity one year post-transplant derived largely from freshly generated T cells.

CDR1 is SGHRS and CDR2 is YFSETQ in the germline V gene. CDR3 size: 14 residues. It was with unique molecular identifiers that the TCRbeta library was prepared. MiXCR was run by TCRdb on the PCR reads, yielding one entry per CDR3 protein. The sample has about 980,000 distinct CDR3 sequences; under 30% are singletons. The starting material was PBMCs, mostly from graft donor cells, obtained 360 days after TCRalphabeta/CD19-depleted stem cell transplant. The TCR sequence derives from a boy younger than two who had a stem cell transplant for SCID, so the T cells may come from the graft donor. The rearrangement joins TRBV5-1 to TRBJ1-2, with D unclear. CDR3 amino acids: CASSSGTTNYGYTF. CDR3 DNA: TGTGCCAGCAGTTCAGGCACTACTAACTATGGCTACACCTTC.